Described below is a single T cell receptor (beta chain) sequence and its context. Its matching antigen is unknown. These data are taken from a study of molecular identifiers for immune sequencing clone quantification. TCRdb itself ran the PCR reads through MiXCR, one entry per CDR3 protein. Among roughly 320,000 distinct CDR3 sequences listed, about a fifth were seen once. Points from the study as a whole: Single-cell amounts of spiked Jurkat TCR RNA were reportedly detectable among about a million naive cells. Clone sizes that are highly expanded could be underestimated when identical TCR molecules share a barcode. In CMV-specific effectors, clones above 20 copies held over 98% of molecules; naive, under 1%.

Naive CD8 T cells were FACS-sorted by CD8+CD4-CCR7+CD45RA+ markers. Germline loops: CDR1 LNHNV, CDR2 YYDKDF (reference sequence). The CDR3 extends over 16 amino acids. The germline V and J ends were trimmed by 3 bases and 4 bases, with 15 bases remaining between them. The chain couples TRBV15 to TRBJ2-2; possibly TRBD2 for D (5 bases). Input material: naive CD8+ T cells from blood, with Jurkat cell RNA spiked in. Subset of the sample: FACS-sorted CD8+CD4-CCR7+CD45RA+ naive T cells. The sequence was collected from a human donor in good health. Some libraries in this study had Jurkat cell RNA spiked in. CDR3 DNA: TGTGCCACCAGCAGGTCTATACTAGATTCCACCGGGGAGCTGTTTTTT. It encodes CATSRSILDSTGELFF.